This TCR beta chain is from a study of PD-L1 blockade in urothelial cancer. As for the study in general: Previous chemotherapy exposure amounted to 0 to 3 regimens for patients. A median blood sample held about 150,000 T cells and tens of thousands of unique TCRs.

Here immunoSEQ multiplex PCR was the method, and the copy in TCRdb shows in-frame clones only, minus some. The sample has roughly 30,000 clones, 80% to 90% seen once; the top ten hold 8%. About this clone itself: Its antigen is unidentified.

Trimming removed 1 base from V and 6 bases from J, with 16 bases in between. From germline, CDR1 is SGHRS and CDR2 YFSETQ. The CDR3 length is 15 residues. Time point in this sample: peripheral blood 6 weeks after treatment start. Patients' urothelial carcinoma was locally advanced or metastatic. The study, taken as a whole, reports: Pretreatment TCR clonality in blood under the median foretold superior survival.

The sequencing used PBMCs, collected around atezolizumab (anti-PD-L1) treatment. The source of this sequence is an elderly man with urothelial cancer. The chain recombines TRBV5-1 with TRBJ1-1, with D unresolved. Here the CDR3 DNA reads TGCGCCAGCAGCTTGTCACCGAGAAACGTTGCTGAAGCTTTCTTT. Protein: CASSLSPRNVAEAFF.